A selection of T cell receptor beta chains follows, all from one sample in a study of cytomegalovirus exposure and HLA in healthy donors. The table came from immunoSEQ multiplex PCR; TCRdb's copy has only in-frame clones and leaves some out. The sample includes roughly 110,000 clones, over 60% of them seen just once. The sample consisted of PBMCs. The receptors originated from a woman in her thirties in good health and CMV-seronegative. Each CDR3 is given with its conserved first and last residue. Fields, in order: CDR3 protein, CDR3 DNA, V gene, J gene, D gene, clone size. A D gene is named only where the DNA matches it firmly. Size values are once, few and many counts, or a class for expanded clones, and some rows have none.

cdr3_aa: CASSPSGGSSYNSPLHF
cdr3_nt: TGTGCCAGCTCACCTTCGGGCGGGAGCTCCTATAATTCACCCCTCCACTTT
v_call: TRBV18
j_call: TRBJ1-6
d_call: .
clone_size: .

cdr3_aa: CASSLGSNRPEDEKLFF
cdr3_nt: TGTGCCAGCAGCTTAGGCAGCAACAGGCCCGAGGATGAAAAACTGTTTTTT
v_call: TRBV13
j_call: TRBJ1-4
d_call: .
clone_size: .

cdr3_aa: CAISDGDRGANEKLFF
cdr3_nt: TGTGCCATCAGTGATGGAGACAGGGGGGCAAATGAAAAACTGTTTTTT
v_call: TRBV10-3
j_call: TRBJ1-4
d_call: TRBD1
clone_size: few

cdr3_aa: CASSLVPGGELFEQYF
cdr3_nt: TGTGCCAGCAGCTTAGTTCCAGGGGGCGAGCTTTTCGAGCAGTACTTC
v_call: TRBV7-9
j_call: TRBJ2-7
d_call: TRBD1
clone_size: few

cdr3_aa: CASSSQGAHNEQYF
cdr3_nt: TGTGCCAGCAGTTCCCAGGGGGCGCACAACGAGCAGTACTTC
v_call: TRBV6-5
j_call: TRBJ2-7
d_call: TRBD1
clone_size: .

cdr3_aa: CASSLVGGSYNEQFF
cdr3_nt: TGTGCCAGCAGCTTAGTGGGGGGGAGCTACAATGAGCAGTTCTTC
v_call: TRBV7-2
j_call: TRBJ2-1
d_call: TRBD2
clone_size: .

cdr3_aa: CASSFGATSGSADTQYF
cdr3_nt: TGCGCCAGCAGTTTTGGGGCGACTAGCGGGAGTGCAGATACGCAGTATTTT
v_call: TRBV5-1
j_call: TRBJ2-3
d_call: TRBD2
clone_size: .

cdr3_aa: CAISESEALGTEAFF
cdr3_nt: TGTGCCATCAGTGAGTCTGAGGCGTTGGGCACTGAAGCTTTCTTT
v_call: TRBV10-3
j_call: TRBJ1-1
d_call: .
clone_size: .

cdr3_aa: CASSLQQVSSYNEQFF
cdr3_nt: TGTGCCAGCAGTTTACAACAGGTTAGCTCCTACAATGAGCAGTTCTTC
v_call: TRBV28
j_call: TRBJ2-1
d_call: .
clone_size: .

cdr3_aa: CASSAGTGYNEQFF
cdr3_nt: TGTGCCAGTAGTGCAGGGACAGGATACAATGAGCAGTTCTTC
v_call: TRBV19
j_call: TRBJ2-1
d_call: TRBD1
clone_size: .

cdr3_aa: CASRSTGEAFF
cdr3_nt: TGTGCCAGCAGAAGCACCGGTGAAGCTTTCTTT
v_call: TRBV28
j_call: TRBJ1-1
d_call: .
clone_size: once

cdr3_aa: CASSPLAASSYNEQFF
cdr3_nt: TGTGCCAGCTCCCCCCTGGCGGCGAGCTCCTACAATGAGCAGTTCTTC
v_call: TRBV18
j_call: TRBJ2-1
d_call: .
clone_size: .

cdr3_aa: CASSRTGTGVSDTQYF
cdr3_nt: TGTGCCAGCAGCCGAACCGGGACAGGGGTTTCAGATACGCAGTATTTT
v_call: TRBV14
j_call: TRBJ2-3
d_call: TRBD1
clone_size: .

cdr3_aa: CASSRSLPGETQYF
cdr3_nt: TGCGCCAGCAGCCGATCTCTCCCGGGAGAGACCCAGTACTTC
v_call: TRBV4-1
j_call: TRBJ2-5
d_call: .
clone_size: .

cdr3_aa: CASSEDPRGYEQYF
cdr3_nt: TGTGCCAGCAGTGAAGATCCTAGGGGATACGAGCAGTACTTC
v_call: TRBV6-1
j_call: TRBJ2-7
d_call: .
clone_size: few

cdr3_aa: CASSHAGLAGNEQFF
cdr3_nt: TGTGCCAGCAGTCATGCGGGACTAGCGGGCAATGAGCAGTTCTTC
v_call: TRBV5-4
j_call: TRBJ2-1
d_call: TRBD2
clone_size: .

cdr3_aa: CASSVRGGNTEAFF
cdr3_nt: TGTGCCAGCAGTGTAAGGGGGGGGAACACTGAAGCTTTCTTT
v_call: TRBV6-1
j_call: TRBJ1-1
d_call: .
clone_size: .

cdr3_aa: CASSFPNRAPNTEAFF
cdr3_nt: TGTGCCAGCAGCTTCCCAAACAGGGCCCCGAACACTGAAGCTTTCTTT
v_call: TRBV5-4
j_call: TRBJ1-1
d_call: .
clone_size: .

cdr3_aa: CASSRGGPANYGYTF
cdr3_nt: TGTGCCAGCAGTCGCGGGGGACCAGCTAACTATGGCTACACCTTC
v_call: TRBV28
j_call: TRBJ1-2
d_call: .
clone_size: .

cdr3_aa: CASSAGGSGYTF
cdr3_nt: TGTGCCAGCAGCGCGGGAGGATCTGGCTACACCTTC
v_call: TRBV7-8
j_call: TRBJ1-2
d_call: .
clone_size: .

cdr3_aa: CAISEDRPNEKLFF
cdr3_nt: TGTGCCATCAGTGAGGACAGACCTAATGAAAAACTGTTTTTT
v_call: TRBV10-3
j_call: TRBJ1-4
d_call: .
clone_size: .

cdr3_aa: CATKRLGGATNEKLFF
cdr3_nt: TGTGCCACAAAACGACTAGGGGGCGCGACTAATGAAAAACTGTTTTTT
v_call: TRBV28
j_call: TRBJ1-4
d_call: TRBD1
clone_size: .

cdr3_aa: CASSALIGSNTEAFF
cdr3_nt: TGTGCCAGCAGTGCGTTGATCGGGAGCAACACTGAAGCTTTCTTT
v_call: TRBV28
j_call: TRBJ1-1
d_call: .
clone_size: few

cdr3_aa: CASSGGTGNQPQHF
cdr3_nt: TGTGCCAGCAGCGGCGGGACAGGGAATCAGCCCCAGCATTTT
v_call: TRBV6-1
j_call: TRBJ1-5
d_call: TRBD1
clone_size: .